The present TCR beta chain was sequenced within a study of T-cell reconstitution after alpha-beta-depleted transplantation in children. The CDR3 runs to 14 residues. CDR1 is SQVTM, CDR2 ANQGSEA, per germline. V was trimmed by 4 bases and J by 3 bases, leaving 16 bases between them. The authors prepared the TCRbeta library with unique molecular identifiers. One entry per CDR3 protein, called by TCRdb with MiXCR from the PCR reads. The table shows a few hundred thousand distinct CDR3 sequences, with 13% occurring only once. This clonotype was picked up a small number of times. Its antigen is as yet unknown. Findings and caveats of the study: Surviving recipient T cells and thymic progenitors produced the high day-60 TCRbeta diversity seen in some patients. T cells produced anew were the main source of T-cell counts and diversity one year after transplant. Reported findings indicate that, about two months after transplant, alpha-beta T cells came from several hundred expanded clones, which were derived from non-depleted graft cells.

This specimen consisted of PBMCs, mostly from graft donor cells, obtained 360 days after TCRalphabeta/CD19-depleted stem cell transplant. J is TRBJ2-7 and V is TRBV29-1, with no clear D. This sequence originates from a male patient under 18 who had a stem cell transplant for acute myeloid leukemia, so the T cells may come from the graft donor. The CDR3 loop is CSVVEGWNNYEQYF. CDR3 DNA: TGCAGCGTTGTTGAAGGGTGGAATAACTACGAGCAGTACTTC.